A selection of T cell receptor beta chains follows, all from one sample in a study of blood T cell repertoires in COVID-19. Produced via immunoSEQ multiplex PCR; TCRdb's table is partial and in-frame only. The table has 65,000 to 75,000 clones, roughly 83% seen once. Material: peripheral blood. The source of these receptors is a man older than 75 with acute or convalescent COVID-19. The conserved cysteine and the conserved F or W are not part of the CDR3 here. The listing skips clone size in some rows; elsewhere it reads once, few, many or a size class.

CDR3aa: ASSEGDQPQH
v_gene: TRBV11-2
abundance: NA
j_gene: TRBJ1-5

CDR3aa: ASATGGSGNQPQH
v_gene: TRBV27
abundance: NA
j_gene: TRBJ1-5

CDR3aa: ASSQEPGAEQY
v_gene: TRBV4-3
abundance: NA
j_gene: TRBJ2-7

CDR3aa: ASSIDASGSSNEQF
v_gene: TRBV19
abundance: NA
j_gene: TRBJ2-1

CDR3aa: ASSWGQEYEQY
v_gene: TRBV7-6
abundance: NA
j_gene: TRBJ2-7

CDR3aa: ASSSTRGSGSPLH
v_gene: TRBV14
abundance: NA
j_gene: TRBJ1-6

CDR3aa: ASSLKRGGTDTQY
v_gene: TRBV7-9
abundance: NA
j_gene: TRBJ2-3

CDR3aa: ASSRTNRNGYT
v_gene: TRBV2
abundance: NA
j_gene: TRBJ1-2

CDR3aa: ASSQKGRNTQY
v_gene: TRBV6-5
abundance: once
j_gene: TRBJ2-3

CDR3aa: ASSIQGARQPQH
v_gene: TRBV19
abundance: NA
j_gene: TRBJ1-5

CDR3aa: ASTSPQETQY
v_gene: TRBV6-6
abundance: NA
j_gene: TRBJ2-5

CDR3aa: ASRGTGQLAEAF
v_gene: TRBV5-1
abundance: NA
j_gene: TRBJ1-1

CDR3aa: ASTASPKETQY
v_gene: TRBV6-5
abundance: NA
j_gene: TRBJ2-5

CDR3aa: AGGRGGPTYEQY
v_gene: TRBV2
abundance: NA
j_gene: TRBJ2-7

CDR3aa: AWSFTGTAYT
v_gene: TRBV30
abundance: few
j_gene: TRBJ1-2

CDR3aa: ASSATGYNEQF
v_gene: TRBV5-1
abundance: NA
j_gene: TRBJ2-1

CDR3aa: ASSFSRGTGELF
v_gene: TRBV19
abundance: NA
j_gene: TRBJ2-2

CDR3aa: ASSQDHGQGAVTNEKLF
v_gene: TRBV4-3
abundance: few
j_gene: TRBJ1-4

CDR3aa: ASSQIADYNEQF
v_gene: TRBV5-1
abundance: NA
j_gene: TRBJ2-1

CDR3aa: ASSLRNSPLH
v_gene: TRBV12-3/TRBV12-4
abundance: NA
j_gene: TRBJ1-6

CDR3aa: SASMGLAGGGIEQF
v_gene: TRBV20-1
abundance: NA
j_gene: TRBJ2-1

CDR3aa: ASSIGQGAAQPQH
v_gene: TRBV5-5
abundance: few
j_gene: TRBJ1-5

CDR3aa: ASSYPTEQAF
v_gene: TRBV6-2/TRBV6-3
abundance: NA
j_gene: TRBJ1-1